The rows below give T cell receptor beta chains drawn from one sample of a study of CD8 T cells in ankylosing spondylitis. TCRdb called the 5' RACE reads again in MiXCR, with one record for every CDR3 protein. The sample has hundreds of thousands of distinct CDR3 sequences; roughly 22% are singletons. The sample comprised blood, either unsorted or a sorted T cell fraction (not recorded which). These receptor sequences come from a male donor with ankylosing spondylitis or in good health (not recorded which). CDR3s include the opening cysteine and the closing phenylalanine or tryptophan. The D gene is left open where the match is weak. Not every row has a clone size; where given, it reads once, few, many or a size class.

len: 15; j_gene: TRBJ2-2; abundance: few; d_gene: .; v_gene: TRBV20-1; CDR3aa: CSATPLATNTGELFF; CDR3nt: TGCAGTGCTACTCCCCTGGCGACGAACACCGGGGAGCTGTTTTTT
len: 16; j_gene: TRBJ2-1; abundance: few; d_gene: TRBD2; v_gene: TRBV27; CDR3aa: CASSRWSSGGYNEQFF; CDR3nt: TGTGCCAGCAGCCGCTGGTCGAGCGGGGGGTACAATGAGCAGTTCTTC
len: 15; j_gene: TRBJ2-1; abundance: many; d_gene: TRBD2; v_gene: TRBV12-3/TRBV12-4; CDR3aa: CASSPSGGRYNEQFF; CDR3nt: TGTGCCAGCAGCCCCAGCGGGGGGAGATACAATGAGCAGTTCTTC
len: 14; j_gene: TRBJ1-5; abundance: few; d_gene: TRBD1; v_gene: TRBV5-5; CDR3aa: CASSLATGDQPQHF; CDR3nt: TGTGCCAGCAGCTTGGCCACAGGGGACCAGCCCCAGCATTTT
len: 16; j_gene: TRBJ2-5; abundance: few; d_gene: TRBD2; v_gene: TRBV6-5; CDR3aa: CASSPRLAEIQETQYF; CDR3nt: TGTGCCAGCAGTCCTCGACTAGCGGAAATCCAAGAGACCCAGTACTTC
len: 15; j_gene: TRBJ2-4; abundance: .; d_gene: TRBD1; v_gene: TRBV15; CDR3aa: CATSSRGQANNIQYF; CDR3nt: TGTGCCACCAGCAGCAGGGGGCAAGCCAACAACATTCAGTACTTC
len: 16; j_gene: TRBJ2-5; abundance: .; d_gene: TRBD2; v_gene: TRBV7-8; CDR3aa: CASSTRTSGYQETQYF; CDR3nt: TGTGCCAGCAGCACAAGGACTAGCGGATATCAAGAGACCCAGTACTTC
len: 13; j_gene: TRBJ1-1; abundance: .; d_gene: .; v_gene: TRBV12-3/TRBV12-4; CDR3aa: CASTSSGVTEAFF; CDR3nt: TGTGCCAGCACCTCCTCCGGGGTTACTGAAGCTTTCTTT
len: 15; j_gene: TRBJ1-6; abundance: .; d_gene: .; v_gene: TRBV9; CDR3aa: CASSVGTDYNSPLHF; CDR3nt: TGTGCCAGCAGCGTAGGCACCGACTATAATTCACCCCTCCACTTT
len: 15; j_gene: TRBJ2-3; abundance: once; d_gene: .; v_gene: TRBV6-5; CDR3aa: CASSYSPGGRDTQYF; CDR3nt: TGTGCCAGCAGTTACTCACCGGGGGGCCGGGATACGCAGTATTTT
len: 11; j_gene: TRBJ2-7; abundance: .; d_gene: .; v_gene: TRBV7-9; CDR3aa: CASIPINEQYF; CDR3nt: TGTGCCAGCATCCCCATCAACGAGCAGTACTTC
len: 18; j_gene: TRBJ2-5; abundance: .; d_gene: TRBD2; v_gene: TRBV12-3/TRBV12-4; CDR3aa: CASSLAKASGEYQETQYF; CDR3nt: TGTGCCAGCAGTTTAGCCAAAGCTAGCGGGGAGTACCAAGAGACCCAGTACTTC
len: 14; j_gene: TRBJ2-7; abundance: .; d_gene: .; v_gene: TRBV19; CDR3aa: CASSANGYSYEQYF; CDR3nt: TGTGCCAGTAGTGCGAATGGATACTCCTACGAGCAGTACTTC
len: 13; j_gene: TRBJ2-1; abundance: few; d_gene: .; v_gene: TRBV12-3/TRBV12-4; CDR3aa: CASRPTAYNEQFF; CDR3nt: TGTGCCAGCAGACCGACAGCCTACAATGAGCAGTTCTTC
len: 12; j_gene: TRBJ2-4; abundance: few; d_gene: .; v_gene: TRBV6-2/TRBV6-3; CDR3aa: CASSPLVHIQYF; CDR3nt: TGTGCCAGCAGCCCCCTGGTTCACATTCAGTACTTC
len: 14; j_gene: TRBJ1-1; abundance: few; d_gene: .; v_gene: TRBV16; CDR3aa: CASSQSVLNTEAFF; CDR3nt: TGTGCCAGCAGCCAATCAGTTCTGAACACTGAAGCTTTCTTT
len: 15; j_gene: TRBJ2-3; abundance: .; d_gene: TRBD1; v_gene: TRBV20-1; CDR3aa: CSARSTGLSADTQYF; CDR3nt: TGCAGTGCTAGATCGACAGGGTTATCGGCAGATACGCAGTATTTT
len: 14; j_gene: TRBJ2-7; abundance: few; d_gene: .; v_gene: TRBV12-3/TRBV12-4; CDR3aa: CASSRDTSSYEQYF; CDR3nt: TGTGCCAGCAGCCGGGACACCTCATCCTACGAGCAGTACTTC
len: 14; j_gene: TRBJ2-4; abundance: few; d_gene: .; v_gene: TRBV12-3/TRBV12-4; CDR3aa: CASSFPLAKNIQYF; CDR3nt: TGTGCCAGCAGTTTCCCCTTAGCCAAAAACATTCAGTACTTC
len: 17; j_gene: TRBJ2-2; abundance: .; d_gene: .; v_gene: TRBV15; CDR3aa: CATSREGGAANTGELFF; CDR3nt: TGTGCCACCAGCAGAGAGGGTGGAGCGGCGAACACCGGGGAGCTGTTTTTT
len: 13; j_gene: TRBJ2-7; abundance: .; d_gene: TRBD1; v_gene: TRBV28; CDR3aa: CASKPGQALWQYF; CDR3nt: TGTGCCAGTAAGCCGGGACAGGCTCTATGGCAGTACTTC
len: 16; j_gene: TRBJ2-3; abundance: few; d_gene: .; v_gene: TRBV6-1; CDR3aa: CASIQDSGFGTDTQYF; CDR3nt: TGTGCCAGCATCCAGGACAGTGGTTTTGGCACAGATACGCAGTATTTT
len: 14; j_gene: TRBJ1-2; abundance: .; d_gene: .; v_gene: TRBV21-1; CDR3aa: CASSKERGLYGYTF; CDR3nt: TGTGCCAGCAGCAAGGAAAGGGGGCTGTATGGCTACACCTTC
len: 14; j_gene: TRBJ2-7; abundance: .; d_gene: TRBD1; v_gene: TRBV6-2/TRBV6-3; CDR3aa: CASSQGQGWNEQYF; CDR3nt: TGTGCCAGCAGCCAGGGACAGGGCTGGAACGAGCAGTACTTC
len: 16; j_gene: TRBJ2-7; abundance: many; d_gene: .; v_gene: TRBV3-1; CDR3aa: CASSQDGREMWGEQYF; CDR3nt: TGTGCCAGCAGCCAAGATGGTCGGGAGATGTGGGGCGAGCAGTACTTC
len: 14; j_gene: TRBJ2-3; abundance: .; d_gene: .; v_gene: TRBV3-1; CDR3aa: CASSPTSLTDTQYF; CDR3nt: TGTGCCAGCAGCCCCACTAGTCTCACAGATACGCAGTATTTT
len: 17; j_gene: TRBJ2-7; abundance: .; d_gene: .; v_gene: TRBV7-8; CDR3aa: CASINPSGPGFRYEQYF; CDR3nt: TGTGCCAGCATCAACCCATCGGGGCCCGGGTTTAGGTACGAGCAGTACTTC
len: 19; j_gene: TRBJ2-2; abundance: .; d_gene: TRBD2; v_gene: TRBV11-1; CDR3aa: CASSSPTSSGGANTGELFF; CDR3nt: TGTGCCAGCAGCTCCCCCACATCTAGCGGGGGGGCGAACACCGGGGAGCTGTTTTTT
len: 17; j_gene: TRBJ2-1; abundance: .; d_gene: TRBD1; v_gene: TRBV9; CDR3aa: CASSVPVGGQGTNEQFF; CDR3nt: TGTGCCAGCAGCGTCCCGGTAGGGGGACAGGGGACGAATGAGCAGTTCTTC
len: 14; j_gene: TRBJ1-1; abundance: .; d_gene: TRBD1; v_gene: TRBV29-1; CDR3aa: CSMLTGTVNTEAFF; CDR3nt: TGCAGCATGCTCACCGGGACAGTTAACACTGAAGCTTTCTTT
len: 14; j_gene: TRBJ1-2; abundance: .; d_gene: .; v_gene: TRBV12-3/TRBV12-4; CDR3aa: CASSLGPVNYGYTF; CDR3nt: TGTGCCAGCAGTTTAGGTCCGGTGAACTATGGCTACACCTTC
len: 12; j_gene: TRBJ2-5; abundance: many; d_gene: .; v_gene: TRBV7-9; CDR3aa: CASSLNTVAQYF; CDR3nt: TGTGCCAGCAGCTTAAATACAGTGGCCCAGTACTTC
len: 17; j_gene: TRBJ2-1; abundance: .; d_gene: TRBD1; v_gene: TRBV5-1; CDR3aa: CASSFPVSGQGHNEQFF; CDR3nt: TGCGCCAGCAGCTTCCCCGTTTCGGGACAGGGGCACAATGAGCAGTTCTTC
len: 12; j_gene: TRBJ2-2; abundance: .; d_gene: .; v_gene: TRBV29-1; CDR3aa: CSADERDGELFF; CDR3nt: TGCAGCGCCGACGAGAGAGATGGGGAGCTGTTTTTT
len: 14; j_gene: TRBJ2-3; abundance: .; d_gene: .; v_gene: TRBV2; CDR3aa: CASRPSGTGPLWYF; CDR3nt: TGTGCCAGCAGGCCTTCCGGGACTGGCCCTTTGTGGTATTTT
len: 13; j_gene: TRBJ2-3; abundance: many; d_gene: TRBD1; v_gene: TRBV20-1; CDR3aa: CSARGTGTDTQYF; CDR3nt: TGCAGTGCGAGGGGGACAGGCACAGATACGCAGTATTTT
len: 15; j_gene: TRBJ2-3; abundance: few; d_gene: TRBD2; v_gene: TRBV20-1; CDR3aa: CSARDGLAATDTQYF; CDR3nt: TGCAGTGCTAGAGACGGACTAGCGGCTACAGATACGCAGTATTTT
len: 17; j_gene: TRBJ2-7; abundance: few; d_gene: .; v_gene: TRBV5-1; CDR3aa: CASSFPAGQSIPGEQYF; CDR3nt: TGCGCCAGCAGCTTTCCCGCGGGACAGTCTATCCCTGGAGAGCAGTACTTC
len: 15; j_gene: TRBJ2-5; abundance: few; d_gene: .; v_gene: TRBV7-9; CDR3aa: CASISISGPQETQYF; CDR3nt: TGTGCCAGCATTTCTATCAGTGGCCCCCAAGAGACCCAGTACTTC
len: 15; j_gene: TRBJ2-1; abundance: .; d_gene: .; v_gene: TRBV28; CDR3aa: CASTHRVSSYNEQFF; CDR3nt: TGTGCCAGCACCCACAGGGTGAGCTCCTACAATGAGCAGTTCTTC
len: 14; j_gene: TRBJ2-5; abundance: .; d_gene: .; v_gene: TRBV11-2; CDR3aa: CASSSAWGEETQYF; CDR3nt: TGTGCCAGCAGCTCCGCCTGGGGGGAAGAGACCCAGTACTTC
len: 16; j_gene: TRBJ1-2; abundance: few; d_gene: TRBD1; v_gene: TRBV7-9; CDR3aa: CASSRDGTGSLYGYTF; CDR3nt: TGTGCCAGCAGCCGGGACGGGACAGGTAGCCTCTATGGCTACACCTTC
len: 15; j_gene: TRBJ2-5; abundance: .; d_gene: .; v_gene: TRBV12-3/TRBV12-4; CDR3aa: CASSPVPGQGETQYF; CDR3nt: TGTGCCAGCAGTCCAGTCCCAGGGCAGGGAGAGACCCAGTACTTC
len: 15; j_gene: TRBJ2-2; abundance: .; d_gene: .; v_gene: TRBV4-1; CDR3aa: CASSQDRAGTGELFF; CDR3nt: TGCGCCAGCAGCCAAGATCGGGCAGGGACCGGGGAGCTGTTTTTT
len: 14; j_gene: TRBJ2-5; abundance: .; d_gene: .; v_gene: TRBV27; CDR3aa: CASMAGPNRETQYF; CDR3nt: TGTGCCAGCATGGCGGGGCCAAATCGAGAGACCCAGTACTTC
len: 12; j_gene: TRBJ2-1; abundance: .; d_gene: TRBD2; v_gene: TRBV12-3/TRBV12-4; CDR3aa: CASSASGGEQFF; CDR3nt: TGTGCCAGCAGTGCTAGCGGGGGGGAGCAGTTCTTC
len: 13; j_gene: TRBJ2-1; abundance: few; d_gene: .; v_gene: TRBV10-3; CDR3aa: CAISARQYNEQFF; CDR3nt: TGTGCCATCAGTGCCCGGCAGTACAATGAGCAGTTCTTC
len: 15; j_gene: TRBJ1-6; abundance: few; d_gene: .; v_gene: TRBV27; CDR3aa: CASRHRVSYNSPLHF; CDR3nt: TGTGCCAGCCGACACAGGGTCTCCTATAATTCACCCCTCCACTTT
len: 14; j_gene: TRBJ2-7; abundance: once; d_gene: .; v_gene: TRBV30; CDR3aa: CAWSVIDSSGEQYF; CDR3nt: TGTGCCTGGAGTGTAATCGACAGTTCTGGCGAGCAGTACTTC
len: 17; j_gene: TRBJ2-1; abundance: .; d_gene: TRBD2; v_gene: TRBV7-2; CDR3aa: CASSQASGGENYNEQFF; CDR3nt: TGTGCCAGCAGCCAGGCTAGCGGGGGGGAAAACTACAATGAGCAGTTCTTC